This T cell receptor beta chain was found in a study of blood T cell repertoires in COVID-19. For the study at large: The United States, Italy and Spain provided the acute and convalescent COVID-19 samples. Sample material is recorded as cDNA or gDNA derived from T cells, B-cell-depleted T cells, or PBMCs.

Authors' data handling: Amplification of reference gene primers provided the estimated nucleated cell counts. TCRdb keeps only in-frame clones here, not all; method: immunoSEQ multiplex PCR. The V and J calls and clone size were taken over from that table, and D and trimming were inferred from the DNA. The table includes a few hundred thousand clones, more than 75% detected once. This CDR3 comprises 14 residues. Trimming pared 4 bases from V and 2 bases from J, leaving 15 bases between. The germline V gene encodes CDR1 GTSNPN and CDR2 SVGIG (reference sequence). The chain employs TRBV30 and TRBJ2-7, with D possibly TRBD2 on 6 matching bases. The sample comprised peripheral blood. The source of this sequence is a woman between 45 and 60 years old who had recovered from COVID-19. The CDR3 region has the DNA TGTGCCTGGAAATCCCGGGACTTTACCTACGAGCAGTACTTC. It yields the protein CAWKSRDFTYEQYF.